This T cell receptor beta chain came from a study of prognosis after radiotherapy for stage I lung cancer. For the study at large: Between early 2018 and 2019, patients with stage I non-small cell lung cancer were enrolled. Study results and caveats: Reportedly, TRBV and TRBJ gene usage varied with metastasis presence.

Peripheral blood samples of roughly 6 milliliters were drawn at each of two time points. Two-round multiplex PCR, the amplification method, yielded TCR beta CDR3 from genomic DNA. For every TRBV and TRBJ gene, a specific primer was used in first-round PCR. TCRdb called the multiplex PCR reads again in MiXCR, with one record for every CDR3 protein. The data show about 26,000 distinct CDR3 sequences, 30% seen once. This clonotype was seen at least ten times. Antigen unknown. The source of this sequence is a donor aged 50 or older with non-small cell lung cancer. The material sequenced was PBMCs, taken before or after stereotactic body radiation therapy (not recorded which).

The CDR3 DNA follows: TGTGCCAGCAGCTTATTCGAGGGCTACGAGCAGTACTTC. It codes for CASSLFEGYEQYF. The chain is built from TRBV7-9 and TRBJ2-7, with D perhaps TRBD2 (5 bases). V was trimmed by 2 bases and J by 3 bases, leaving 8 bases between them. Germline CDR1 reads SEHNR; CDR2 reads FQNEAQ (reference sequence). The CDR3 covers 13 residues.